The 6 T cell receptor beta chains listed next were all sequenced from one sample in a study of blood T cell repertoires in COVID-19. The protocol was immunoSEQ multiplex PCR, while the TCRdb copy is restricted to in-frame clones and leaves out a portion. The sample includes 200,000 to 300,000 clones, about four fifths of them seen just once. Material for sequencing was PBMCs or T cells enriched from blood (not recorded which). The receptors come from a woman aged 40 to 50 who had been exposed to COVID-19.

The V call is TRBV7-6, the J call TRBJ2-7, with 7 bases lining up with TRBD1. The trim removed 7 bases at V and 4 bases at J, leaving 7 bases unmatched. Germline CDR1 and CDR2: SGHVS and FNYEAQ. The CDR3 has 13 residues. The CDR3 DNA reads TGTGCCAGCATCGAGCGACAGGGATACGAGCAGTACTTC. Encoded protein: CASIERQGYEQYF.

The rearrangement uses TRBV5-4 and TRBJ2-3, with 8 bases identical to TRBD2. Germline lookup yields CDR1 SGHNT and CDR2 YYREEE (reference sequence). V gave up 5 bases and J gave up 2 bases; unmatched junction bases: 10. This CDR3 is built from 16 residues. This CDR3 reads CASRVGGASVTDTQYF. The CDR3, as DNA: TGTGCCAGCAGGGTCGGGGGGGCCTCAGTCACAGATACGCAGTATTTT.

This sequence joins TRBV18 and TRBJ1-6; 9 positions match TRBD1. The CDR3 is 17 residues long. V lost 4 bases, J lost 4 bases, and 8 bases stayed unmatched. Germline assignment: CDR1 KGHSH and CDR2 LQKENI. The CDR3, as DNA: TGTGCCAGCTCACGACGGGACAGGGCCCTTTATAATTCACCCCTCCACTTT. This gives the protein CASSRRDRALYNSPLHF.

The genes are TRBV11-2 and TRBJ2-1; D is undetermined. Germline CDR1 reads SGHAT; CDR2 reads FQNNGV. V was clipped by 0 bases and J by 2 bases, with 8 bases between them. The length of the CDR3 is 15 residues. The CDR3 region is CASSLDRLAYNEQFF. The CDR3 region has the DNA TGTGCCAGCAGCTTAGATCGCCTAGCCTACAATGAGCAGTTCTTC.

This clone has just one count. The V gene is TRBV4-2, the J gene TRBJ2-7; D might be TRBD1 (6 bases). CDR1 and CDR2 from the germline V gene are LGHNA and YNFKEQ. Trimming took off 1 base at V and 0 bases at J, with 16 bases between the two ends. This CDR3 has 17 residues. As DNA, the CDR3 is TGTGCCAGCAGCCAAGTCTGGCAGGACAGCGGCTCCTACGAGCAGTACTTC. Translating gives CASSQVWQDSGSYEQYF.

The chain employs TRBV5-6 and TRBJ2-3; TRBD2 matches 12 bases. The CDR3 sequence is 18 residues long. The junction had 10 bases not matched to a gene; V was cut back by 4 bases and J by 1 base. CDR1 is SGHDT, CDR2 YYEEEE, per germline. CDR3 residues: CASSASSGGARGTDTQYF. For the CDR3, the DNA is TGTGCCAGCAGCGCTTCTAGCGGGGGGGCGCGGGGCACAGATACGCAGTATTTT.